Listed below are T cell receptor beta chains from one sample, sequenced in a study of blood T cell repertoires in COVID-19. Clones were read by immunoSEQ multiplex PCR, and TCRdb kept only the in-frame ones, dropping some. The sample records under 85,000 clones, around 89% being singletons. The sequenced sample was peripheral blood. The receptors were sampled from a man between 65 and 80 years old with active or convalescent COVID-19. The CDR3 runs from the conserved cysteine through the conserved F or W. D genes are given only for firm matches. For some rows the clone size is stated as once, few or many, or as a class when expanded; others skip it.

J: TRBJ2-5; D: TRBD2; size: .; V: TRBV5-4; CDR3: CASSLPGLASETQYF; DNA: TGTGCCAGCAGCTTACCGGGACTAGCTTCAGAGACCCAGTACTTC
J: TRBJ1-2; D: TRBD1; size: .; V: TRBV30; CDR3: CAWSFTMTGDGGYTF; DNA: TGTGCCTGGAGCTTCACGATGACAGGGGATGGTGGCTACACCTTC
J: TRBJ1-4; D: TRBD1; size: .; V: TRBV28; CDR3: CASSLAGQPEKLFF; DNA: TGTGCCAGCAGTTTGGCGGGACAGCCTGAAAAACTGTTTTTT
J: TRBJ1-1; D: .; size: .; V: TRBV15; CDR3: CATSRGAQGESFRDF; DNA: TGTGCCACCAGCAGAGGCGCACAGGGAGAAAGCTTTCGGGACTTT
J: TRBJ1-5; D: TRBD1; size: .; V: TRBV4-1; CDR3: CASSPTEGAIQPQHF; DNA: TGCGCCAGCAGTCCAACGGAGGGGGCAATTCAGCCCCAGCATTTT
J: TRBJ2-5; D: .; size: .; V: TRBV5-4; CDR3: CASSSRAQETQYF; DNA: TGTGCCAGCAGCTCCAGGGCTCAAGAGACCCAGTACTTC
J: TRBJ2-3; D: TRBD2; size: .; V: TRBV27; CDR3: CASSPGASGRNTQYF; DNA: TGTGCCAGCAGTCCCGGGGCTAGCGGGAGAAATACGCAGTATTTT
J: TRBJ1-6; D: TRBD1; size: .; V: TRBV28; CDR3: CASSTGQGLGYGNSPLHF; DNA: TGTGCCAGCAGCACGGGACAGGGGCTCGGCTATGGGAATTCACCCCTCCACTTT
J: TRBJ2-3; D: .; size: .; V: TRBV18; CDR3: CASSSETDTQYF; DNA: TGTGCCAGCTCCTCGGAGACAGATACGCAGTATTTT
J: TRBJ1-2; D: TRBD1; size: once; V: TRBV6-5; CDR3: CASSRDRGYGYTF; DNA: TGTGCCAGCAGTCGGGACAGGGGCTATGGCTACACCTTC
J: TRBJ1-5; D: TRBD1; size: .; V: TRBV28; CDR3: CASSLGSGGQPQHF; DNA: TGTGCCAGCAGTTTAGGGTCAGGGGGACAGCCCCAGCATTTT
J: TRBJ2-1; D: TRBD2; size: .; V: TRBV28; CDR3: CASSGSVGGNEQFF; DNA: TGTGCCAGTAGCGGGAGCGTAGGTGGAAATGAGCAGTTCTTC
J: TRBJ2-2; D: .; size: once; V: TRBV6-4; CDR3: CASSDQGGTGELFF; DNA: TGTGCCAGCAGTGACCAGGGGGGCACCGGGGAGCTGTTTTTT
J: TRBJ1-1; D: TRBD1; size: .; V: TRBV19; CDR3: CASSIAGRGVGNTEAFF; DNA: TGTGCCAGTAGTATAGCCGGCAGGGGGGTCGGGAACACTGAAGCTTTCTTT
J: TRBJ1-2; D: .; size: .; V: TRBV30; CDR3: CAWSVQSVGYTF; DNA: TGTGCCTGGAGTGTACAGAGTGTAGGCTACACCTTC
J: TRBJ1-1; D: TRBD1; size: .; V: TRBV24-1; CDR3: CATTGQGGTEAFF; DNA: TGTGCCACCACCGGACAGGGAGGGACTGAAGCTTTCTTT
J: TRBJ1-2; D: TRBD1; size: .; V: TRBV10-3; CDR3: CAIRTNTDRGYGYTF; DNA: TGTGCCATCAGAACCAACACGGACAGGGGCTATGGCTACACCTTC
J: TRBJ1-4; D: TRBD1; size: .; V: TRBV5-1; CDR3: CASSGTGGLREKLFF; DNA: TGCGCCAGCAGCGGAACAGGGGGCTTGAGGGAAAAACTGTTTTTT
J: TRBJ1-1; D: .; size: .; V: TRBV2; CDR3: CASSGEGGTEAFF; DNA: TGTGCCAGCAGCGGGGAGGGGGGCACTGAAGCTTTCTTT
J: TRBJ2-2; D: .; size: once; V: TRBV7-9; CDR3: CASSLGPTGRYTGELFF; DNA: TGTGCCAGCAGCTTAGGGCCGACTGGTAGGTACACCGGGGAGCTGTTTTTT
J: TRBJ2-7; D: TRBD1; size: few; V: TRBV2; CDR3: CASWDRAYEQYF; DNA: TGTGCCAGTTGGGACAGGGCCTACGAGCAGTACTTC
J: TRBJ1-2; D: TRBD1; size: .; V: TRBV6-5; CDR3: CASGFSGGVGYTF; DNA: TGTGCCAGCGGGTTTTCAGGGGGAGTTGGCTACACCTTC
J: TRBJ1-1; D: .; size: .; V: TRBV21-1; CDR3: CASSKLQNRAGHTEAFF; DNA: TGTGCCAGCAGCAAACTACAAAACAGGGCGGGTCACACTGAAGCTTTCTTT
J: TRBJ1-1; D: TRBD1; size: .; V: TRBV4-2; CDR3: CASSIDRDTEAFF; DNA: TGTGCCAGCAGCATCGACAGGGACACTGAAGCTTTCTTT
J: TRBJ2-7; D: .; size: .; V: TRBV5-1; CDR3: CASSLGPVWGRYEQYF; DNA: TGCGCCAGCAGCTTGGGGCCCGTATGGGGCCGTTACGAGCAGTACTTC
J: TRBJ2-7; D: .; size: few; V: TRBV4-2; CDR3: CASSQDSSGGEQYF; DNA: TGTGCCAGCAGCCAAGACTCGTCAGGTGGCGAGCAGTACTTC
J: TRBJ2-5; D: TRBD1; size: .; V: TRBV5-4; CDR3: CASSLGGQGKQTQYF; DNA: TGTGCCAGCAGCTTGGGGGGACAGGGGAAACAGACCCAGTACTTC
J: TRBJ2-7; D: .; size: .; V: TRBV6-5; CDR3: CASSGRTFYEQYF; DNA: TGTGCCAGCAGCGGTCGGACTTTCTACGAGCAGTACTTC
J: TRBJ1-4; D: .; size: .; V: TRBV20-1; CDR3: CSAEAEKLFF; DNA: TGCAGTGCCGAAGCGGAAAAACTGTTTTTT
J: TRBJ2-7; D: TRBD2; size: once; V: TRBV5-1; CDR3: CASSSWSGGLYEQYF; DNA: TGCGCCAGCAGCTCGTGGAGCGGGGGGTTATACGAGCAGTACTTC
J: TRBJ1-2; D: TRBD1; size: .; V: TRBV5-1; CDR3: CASSLGGQGAKGYTF; DNA: TGCGCCAGCAGCTTGGGCGGACAGGGGGCGAAAGGCTACACCTTC
J: TRBJ2-7; D: TRBD2; size: .; V: TRBV7-9; CDR3: CASSSGQLAGVYEQYF; DNA: TGTGCCAGCAGCTCCGGGCAACTAGCGGGAGTTTACGAGCAGTACTTC
J: TRBJ1-4; D: .; size: .; V: TRBV6-5; CDR3: CASKGQLNEKLFF; DNA: TGTGCCAGCAAAGGACAGTTAAATGAAAAACTGTTTTTT
J: TRBJ1-5; D: .; size: .; V: TRBV2; CDR3: CASRRWTVNQPQHF; DNA: TGTGCCAGCAGACGCTGGACAGTCAATCAGCCCCAGCATTTT
J: TRBJ2-5; D: TRBD1; size: once; V: TRBV6-2/TRBV6-3; CDR3: CASSHLKGQGKETQYF; DNA: TGTGCCAGCAGCCACCTAAAAGGACAGGGGAAAGAGACCCAGTACTTC
J: TRBJ2-7; D: TRBD1; size: .; V: TRBV5-1; CDR3: CASRSTGTHEQYF; DNA: TGCGCCAGCAGATCGACAGGGACACACGAGCAGTACTTC
J: TRBJ1-2; D: TRBD1; size: .; V: TRBV4-1; CDR3: CASSQDNLDRGLGYTF; DNA: TGCGCCAGCAGCCAAGATAACCTGGACAGGGGGCTGGGCTACACCTTC
J: TRBJ1-5; D: .; size: .; V: TRBV5-1; CDR3: CASSLSTGHQPQHF; DNA: TGCGCCAGCAGCTTGTCGACAGGACATCAGCCCCAGCATTTT
J: TRBJ1-5; D: TRBD1; size: few; V: TRBV9; CDR3: CASSAHRDRGNQPQHF; DNA: TGTGCCAGCAGCGCGCACCGGGACAGGGGGAATCAGCCCCAGCATTTT
J: TRBJ1-5; D: TRBD1; size: .; V: TRBV24-1; CDR3: CATQQAGGPFNQPQHF; DNA: TGTGCCACTCAGCAGGCAGGGGGCCCTTTCAATCAGCCCCAGCATTTT
J: TRBJ2-1; D: TRBD2; size: few; V: TRBV5-1; CDR3: CASSLEGLAGSYNEQFF; DNA: TGCGCCAGCAGCTTGGAGGGACTAGCGGGTTCCTACAATGAGCAGTTCTTC
J: TRBJ2-1; D: TRBD2; size: .; V: TRBV3-1/TRBV3-2; CDR3: CASSQNLWTSGPNEQFF; DNA: TGTGCCAGCAGCCAAAACTTATGGACTAGCGGGCCCAATGAGCAGTTCTTC